This T cell receptor (beta chain) was observed in a study of blood T cell repertoires in COVID-19. Study-level background: Sites in the United States, Italy and Spain provided acute and convalescent COVID-19 samples. From T cells, B-cell-depleted T cells, or PBMCs came the material, which was cDNA or gDNA.

Participants had their cohort set by participant-reported clinical history. Cohort 3 donors were reported recovered after two negative PCRs, clearance, or symptom resolution. TCRdb's copy holds only in-frame clones and misses some; the assay was immunoSEQ multiplex PCR. The profile shows around 300,000 clones, 90% of them singletons. The CDR3 has 16 amino acids. Trimming cost V 4 bases and J 3 bases, with 19 bases left between them. CDR1 is SGHVS, CDR2 FNYEAQ, per germline. This receptor was identified in a woman in her 30s who had recovered from COVID-19. The sequencing sample was made of PBMCs or T cells enriched from blood (not recorded which). The chain is built from TRBV7-6 and TRBJ2-7, with D perhaps TRBD1 (6 bases). The CDR3 region is CASSSIRGPRDYEQYF. In nucleotides, the CDR3 is TGTGCCAGCAGCTCGATCAGGGGACCCAGAGACTACGAGCAGTACTTC.